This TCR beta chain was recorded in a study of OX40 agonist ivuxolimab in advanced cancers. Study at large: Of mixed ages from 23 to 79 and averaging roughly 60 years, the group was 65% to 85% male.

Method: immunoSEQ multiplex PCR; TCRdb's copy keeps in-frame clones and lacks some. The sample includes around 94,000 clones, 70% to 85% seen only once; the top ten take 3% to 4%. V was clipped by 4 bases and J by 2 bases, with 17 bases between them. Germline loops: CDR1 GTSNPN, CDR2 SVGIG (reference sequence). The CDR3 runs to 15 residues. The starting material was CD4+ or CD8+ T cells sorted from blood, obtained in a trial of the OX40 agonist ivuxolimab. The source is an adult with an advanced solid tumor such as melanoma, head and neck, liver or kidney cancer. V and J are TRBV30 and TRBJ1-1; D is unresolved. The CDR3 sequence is CAWTPATQSNTEAFF. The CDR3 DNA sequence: TGTGCCTGGACCCCAGCCACGCAGTCAAACACTGAAGCTTTCTTT.